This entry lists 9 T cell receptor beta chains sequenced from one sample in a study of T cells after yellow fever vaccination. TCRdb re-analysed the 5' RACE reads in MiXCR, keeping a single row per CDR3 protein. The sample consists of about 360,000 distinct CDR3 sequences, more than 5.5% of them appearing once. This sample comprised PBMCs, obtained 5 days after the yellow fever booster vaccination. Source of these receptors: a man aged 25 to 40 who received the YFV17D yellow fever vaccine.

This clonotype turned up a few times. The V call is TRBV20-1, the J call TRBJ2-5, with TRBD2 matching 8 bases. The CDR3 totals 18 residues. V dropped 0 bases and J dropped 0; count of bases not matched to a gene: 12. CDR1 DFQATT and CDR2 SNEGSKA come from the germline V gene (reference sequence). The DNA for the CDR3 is TGCAGTGCTAGAGATCGTGCTAGCGGGTCGACCGACCAAGAGACCCAGTACTTC. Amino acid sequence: CSARDRASGSTDQETQYF.

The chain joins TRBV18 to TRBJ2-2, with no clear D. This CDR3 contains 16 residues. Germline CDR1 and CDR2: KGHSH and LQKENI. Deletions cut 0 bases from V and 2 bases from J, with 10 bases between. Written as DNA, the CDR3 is TGTGCCAGCTCACCACCGACAAAAGCAAACACCGGGGAGCTGTTTTTT. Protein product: CASSPPTKANTGELFF.

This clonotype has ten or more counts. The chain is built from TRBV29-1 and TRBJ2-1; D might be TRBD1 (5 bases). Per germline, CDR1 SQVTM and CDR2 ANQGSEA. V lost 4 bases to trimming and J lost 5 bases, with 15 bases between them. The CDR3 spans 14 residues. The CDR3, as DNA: TGCAGCGTTGGAGTGGGGCGTGTGCACAATGAGCAGTTCTTC. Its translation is CSVGVGRVHNEQFF.

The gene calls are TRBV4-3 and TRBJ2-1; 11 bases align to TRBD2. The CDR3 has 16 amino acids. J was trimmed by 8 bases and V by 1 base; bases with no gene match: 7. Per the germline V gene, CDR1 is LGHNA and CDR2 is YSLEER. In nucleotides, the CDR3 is TGCGCCAGCAGCCAAGTTTGGACTAGCGGGCCCCATGAGCAGTTCTTC. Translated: CASSQVWTSGPHEQFF.

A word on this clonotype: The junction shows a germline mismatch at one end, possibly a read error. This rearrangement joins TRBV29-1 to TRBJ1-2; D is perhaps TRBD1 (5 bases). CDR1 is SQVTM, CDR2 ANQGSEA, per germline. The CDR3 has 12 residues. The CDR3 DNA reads TGCAGCGTTGTGTCGGGGGTGTATGGCTACGCCTTC. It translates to CSVVSGVYGYAF. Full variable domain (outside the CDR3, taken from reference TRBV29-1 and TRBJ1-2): SAVISQKPSRDICQRGTSLTIQCQVDSQVTMMFWYRQQPGQSLTLIATANQGSEATYESGFVIDKFPISRPNLTFSTLTVSNMSPEDSSIYLCSVVSGVYGYAFGSGTRLTVV.

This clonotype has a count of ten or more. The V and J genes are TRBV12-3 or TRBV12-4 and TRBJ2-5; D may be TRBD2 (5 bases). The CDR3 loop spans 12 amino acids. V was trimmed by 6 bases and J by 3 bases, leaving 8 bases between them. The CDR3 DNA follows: TGTGCCAGCAGCTTGGGAGAAGAGACCCAGTACTTC. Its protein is CASSLGEETQYF.

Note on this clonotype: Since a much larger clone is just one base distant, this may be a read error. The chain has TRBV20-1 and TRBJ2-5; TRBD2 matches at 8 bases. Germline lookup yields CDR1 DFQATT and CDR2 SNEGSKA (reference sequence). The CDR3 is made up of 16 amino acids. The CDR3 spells CCARQPTSGDGETQYF. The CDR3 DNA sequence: TGCTGTGCTAGACAACCAACTAGCGGAGACGGAGAGACCCAGTACTTC.

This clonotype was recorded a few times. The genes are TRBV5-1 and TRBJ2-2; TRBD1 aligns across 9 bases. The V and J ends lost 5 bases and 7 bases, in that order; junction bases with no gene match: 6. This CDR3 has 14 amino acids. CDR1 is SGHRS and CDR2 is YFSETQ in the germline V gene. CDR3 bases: TGCGCCAGCAGTTCCACAGGGGGCCACGGGGAGCTGTTTTTT. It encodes CASSSTGGHGELFF.

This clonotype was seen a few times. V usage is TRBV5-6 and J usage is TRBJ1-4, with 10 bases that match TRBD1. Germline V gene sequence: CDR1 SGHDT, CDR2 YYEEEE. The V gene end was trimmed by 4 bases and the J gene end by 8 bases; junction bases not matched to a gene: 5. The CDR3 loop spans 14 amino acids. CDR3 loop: CASSVRDRGEKLFF. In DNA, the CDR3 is TGTGCCAGCAGCGTCCGGGACAGGGGAGAAAAACTGTTTTTT. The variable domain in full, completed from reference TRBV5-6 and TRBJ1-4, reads DAGVTQSPTHLIKTRGQQVTLRCSPKSGHDTVSWYQQALGQGPQFIFQYYEEEERQRGNFPDRFSGHQFPNYSSELNVNALLLGDSALYLCASSVRDRGEKLFFGSGTQLSVL.